This T cell receptor beta chain was identified in a study of T cells in Graves' hyperthyroidism and ophthalmopathy. Template material for amplifying TCR beta CDR3 regions consisted of RNA transcripts. With the HTBI primer set, the TCR CDR3 went through a first round of RT-PCR. TCRdb independently ran MiXCR on the multiplex PCR reads; one entry per CDR3 protein. The top ten clones hold 5% to 6% of a sample with around 420,000 distinct CDR3 sequences, roughly an eighth of them seen once. The CDR3 runs to 15 residues. Germline V CDR1 and CDR2: MNHEY, SVGEGT. Study-level points and caveats: Most thyroid clonotypes that were expanded above 0.001 also turned up in blood.

Concerning this clonotype: Antigen unknown.

Sequencing was done on a sample of blood. The V and J genes are TRBV6-2 or TRBV6-3 and TRBJ2-1; a possible D gene is TRBD1 (5 bases). The DNA end is a closer match to TRBJ2-7, so the J assignment may be wrong. This clonotype originated in a woman in her late teens or twenties with Graves' hyperthyroidism. CDR3 residues: CASTSKGLGYNEQYF. The DNA for the CDR3 is TGTGCCAGCACCTCAAAGGGGTTAGGATACAATGAGCAGTACTTC.